The sequence of this TCR beta chain was determined in a study of shared clonotypes between healthy human individuals. Several immunoSEQ plates held equal portions of the genomic DNA taken from each subset. The method was immunoSEQ multiplex PCR; TCRdb's version includes in-frame clones alone and lacks a portion of them. The sample yields approximately 1.5 million clones, around 98% seen once. Trimming removed 5 bases from V and 3 bases from J, with 13 bases in between. The CDR3 is made up of 15 amino acids. The germline V gene has CDR1 PRHDT and CDR2 FYEKMQ (reference sequence). Overall study findings and caveats: The study generally estimated greater richness for naive than memory subsets. Since donors were few, the genetic and exposure-history diversity represented was limited. Sampling included only blood; tissue repertoires likely differ.

On this clone itself: Antigen specificity is unknown.

The sequence was collected from a man aged 30 to 45 in good health. The material sequenced was naive CD4+ T cells sorted from blood. Subset in this sample: CD45RA+ positively selected. This rearrangement joins TRBV13 to TRBJ2-2, with D perhaps TRBD1 (5 bases). The CDR3 DNA reads TGTGCCAGCAGCCCACCAGGACATCACACCGGGGAGCTGTTTTTT. Amino acid sequence: CASSPPGHHTGELFF.